This T cell receptor (beta chain) was obtained from a study of identical twins. The CDR3 length is 13 residues. V dropped 4 bases and J dropped 9; count of bases not matched to a gene: 7. Germline V gives CDR1 SNHLY, CDR2 FYNNEI. cDNA molecules carried unique molecular identifiers, and template switching added a universal primer site. TCRdb re-analysed the 5' RACE reads in MiXCR, keeping a single row per CDR3 protein. The data contain some 630,000 distinct CDR3 sequences, around 7.4% of them singletons. This sample was shared with a second study, whose subject was yellow fever vaccine responses in identical twins.

Input material: PBMCs. The V call is TRBV2, the J call TRBJ2-5, with 8 bases fitting TRBD2. This sequence originates from a young woman in good health. In nucleotides, the CDR3 is TGTGCCAGCAGTGCCCAACGGGAGGGCCCCCAGTACTTC. Translated, it gives CASSAQREGPQYF.